Following are 6 T cell receptor beta chains from one sample sequenced in a study of T cell responses to AZD1222 COVID-19 vaccine. Generated by immunoSEQ multiplex PCR, the TCRdb table keeps only in-frame clones and is missing some. Here the sample spans about 140,000 clones, roughly 90% being singletons. This sample comprised peripheral blood, obtained on day 0 of AZD1222 vaccination. Source of these receptors: an adult in good health.

As concerns this clone: The junction differs from germline at one of its ends, possibly a read error. The rearrangement joins TRBV7-9 to TRBJ2-2; maybe TRBD2 (6 bases). This CDR3 comprises 15 residues. From germline, CDR1 is SEHNR and CDR2 FQNEAQ (reference sequence). This CDR3 reads CASRLGLPNTGELFF. The CDR3 DNA reads TGTGCCAGCAGATTAGGACTACCTAACACCGGGGAGCTGTTTTTT.

The chain uses TRBV19 and TRBJ1-5, with TRBD1 matching over 8 bases. This CDR3 is built from 15 residues. Per germline, CDR1 LNHDA and CDR2 SQIVND (reference sequence). V gave up 3 bases and J gave up 4 bases; unmatched junction bases: 5. DNA for the CDR3: TGTGCCAGTAGTATCGTGGACAGGGCGAATCAGCCCCAGCATTTT. Its translation: CASSIVDRANQPQHF.

This sequence joins TRBV2 and TRBJ1-4; TRBD1 might be the D (5 bases). The CDR3 has 15 amino acids. The V gene's germline CDR1 is SNHLY and CDR2 FYNNEI. Between the trimmed V and J ends, which lost 3 bases and 11 bases, there was a span of 19 bases. In nucleotides, the CDR3 is TGTGCCAGCAGTGACCAGGGTTCCTTTTCACTGAAACTGTTTTTT. Its translation: CASSDQGSFSLKLFF.

This clone has only one observation. This rearrangement joins TRBV19 to TRBJ2-2; D might be TRBD1 or TRBD2, each matching 5 bases. There are 11 residues in the CDR3. The V gene's germline CDR1 is LNHDA and CDR2 SQIVND (reference sequence). Trimming cost V 7 bases and J 9 bases, with 9 bases left between them. The CDR3 nucleotides are TGTGCCAGTAAATGGGGACGGGAGCTGTTTTTT. Protein sequence: CASKWGRELFF.

The chain combines TRBV27 with TRBJ2-3, with a possible D match to TRBD2 (5 bases). The V end lost 1 base, the J end lost 1 base, and 12 bases lay between the germline ends. Germline V gene sequence: CDR1 MNHEY, CDR2 SMNVEV (reference sequence). CDR3 length: 16 residues. This CDR3 is CASSLYGVGGTDTQYF. The CDR3 bases are TGTGCCAGCAGTTTATATGGGGTCGGGGGCACAGATACGCAGTATTTT.

The V call is TRBV6-2 or TRBV6-3, the J call TRBJ2-7; D is uncertain. The V end lost 5 bases, the J end lost 12 bases, and 20 bases lay between the germline ends. In germline, CDR1 is MNHEY, CDR2 SVGEGT. This CDR3 comprises 13 residues. In DNA, the CDR3 is TGTGCCAGCAGTCAAGTTACAGCCATACCGGCGTACTTC. Translation gives CASSQVTAIPAYF.